The clone carrying this T cell receptor (beta chain) has a count of ten or more. Its antigen remains unidentified. Regarding time point: patch test 1, 2 weeks after DPC sensitization. This sample's treatment: therapeutic diphenylcyclopropenone sensitization with weekly scalp DPC. The data are from a study of human T cells and chemical hapten exposure. Separate cDNA molecules received unique molecular identifiers, which the library attached to them. Via MiXCR, TCRdb re-called the RACE reads, giving one row per CDR3 protein. The sample records more than 150,000 distinct CDR3 sequences, roughly 15% being singletons. The CDR3 extends over 12 amino acids. Between the trimmed V and J ends, which lost 6 bases and 4 bases, there was a span of 10 bases. The germline CDR1 and CDR2 sequences are MDHEN and SYDVKM. Findings of the study overall: In the PT1 data, expanded TCR counts showed a positive correlation with patch test score.

The receptor comes from a woman aged 25-40 years with alopecia areata. Some clones in this sample may be carry-over from other donors' samples. This chain joins TRBV28 and TRBJ2-7; D tentatively fits TRBD1 or TRBD2 (5 bases each). The sequencing used whole blood, collected in connection with sensitization to the hapten diphenylcyclopropenone (DPC). In nucleotides, the CDR3 is TGTGCCAGCAGCTCGGGACCTTACGAGCAGTACTTC. It encodes CASSSGPYEQYF.